A single sample gave rise to the 25 T cell receptor beta chains below, sequenced in a study of cytomegalovirus exposure and HLA in healthy donors. The PCR ran on 60 Vbeta and 13 Jbeta primers. Assay used: immunoSEQ multiplex PCR; TCRdb lists only in-frame clones, some missing. In the table there are approximately 110,000 clones, around 84% of which are singletons. Sequencing was done on a sample of PBMCs. All receptors come from a man aged 30 to 45 in good health and CMV-seronegative.

V gene TRBV5-1 combines with J gene TRBJ2-2; D might be TRBD1 (6 bases). V lost 6 bases to trimming and J lost 2 bases, with 17 bases between them. The CDR3 sequence is 16 residues long. Germline assignment: CDR1 SGHRS and CDR2 YFSETQ. The CDR3 protein is CASTATLGGNTGELFF. CDR3 DNA sequence: TGCGCCAGCACTGCGACACTTGGGGGCAACACCGGGGAGCTGTTTTTT.

DNA of the CDR3: TGCGCCAGCAGCTTGGATAGCCCGAGCTCTGGAAACACCATATATTTT. Translating gives CASSLDSPSSGNTIYF. The chain is built from TRBV5-1 and TRBJ1-3, with D uncertain. The V gene's germline CDR1 is SGHRS and CDR2 YFSETQ. The CDR3 runs to 16 residues. V dropped 0 bases and J dropped 0 bases, with 10 bases sitting between them. Complete variable domain (other parts from reference TRBV5-1 and TRBJ1-3): KAGVTQTPRYLIKTRGQQVTLSCSPISGHRSVSWYQQTPGQGLQFLFEYFSETQRNKGNFPGRFSGRQFSNSRSEMNVSTLELGDSALYLCASSLDSPSSGNTIYFGEGSWLTVV.

This clone appeared a few times. The chain employs TRBV30 and TRBJ2-7, with TRBD2 matching over 9 bases. The CDR3 is 13 amino acids. J was trimmed by 3 bases and V by 4 bases; bases with no gene match: 4. Germline V lookup: CDR1 GTSNPN, CDR2 SVGIG (reference sequence). CDR3 coding DNA: TGTGCCTGGACAAAAGCGGGAGGCTACGAGCAGTACTTC. Protein: CAWTKAGGYEQYF. Variable domain in full (rest from reference TRBV30 and TRBJ2-7): SQTIHQWPATLVQPVGSPLSLECTVEGTSNPNLYWYRQAAGRGLQLLFYSVGIGQISSEVPQNLSASRPQDRQFILSSKKLLLSDSGFYLCAWTKAGGYEQYFGPGTRLTVT.

This chain connects TRBV7-2 to TRBJ1-1; 7 nucleotides match TRBD1. This CDR3 spans 15 amino acids. The germline V gene has CDR1 SGHTA and CDR2 FQGNSA. The V and J ends lost 5 bases and 1 base, in that order; junction bases with no gene match: 7. The CDR3 here is CASSREPGGNTEAFF. The DNA for the CDR3 is TGTGCCAGCAGCCGCGAACCAGGGGGGAACACTGAAGCTTTCTTT. Variable domain in full (rest from reference TRBV7-2 and TRBJ1-1): GAGVSQSPSNKVTEKGKDVELRCDPISGHTALYWYRQSLGQGLEFLIYFQGNSAPDKSGLPSDRFSAERTGGSVSTLTIQRTQQEDSAVYLCASSREPGGNTEAFFGQGTRLTVV.

This clone has a handful of counts. The chain joins TRBV7-2 to TRBJ2-5, with unresolved D. Germline loops: CDR1 SGHTA, CDR2 FQGNSA. The CDR3 runs to 15 residues. The V gene lost 1 base and the J gene lost 2 bases, with 11 bases spanning the gap. The CDR3, as DNA: TGTGCCAGCAGCTTAGGAGGAGTGGTTCAAGAGACCCAGTACTTC. As protein: CASSLGGVVQETQYF.

The rearrangement links TRBV7-6 to TRBJ2-1, with D possibly being TRBD2 (5 bases). This CDR3 contains 14 residues. The germline gives CDR1 SGHVS, CDR2 FNYEAQ. The ends were cut back, 1 base at V and 5 bases at J, with 9 bases in the middle. For the CDR3, the DNA is TGTGCCAGCAGCTTAGGGACTGAGGACAATGAGCAGTTCTTC. This encodes CASSLGTEDNEQFF.

The chain combines TRBV18 with TRBJ1-4; 10 bases are shared with TRBD1. The junction had 4 bases not matched to a gene; V was cut back by 5 bases and J by 10 bases. In germline, CDR1 is KGHSH, CDR2 LQKENI. The CDR3 covers 13 residues. Here the CDR3 reads CASSEGQGVKLFF. The CDR3 region has the DNA TGTGCCAGCTCAGAAGGACAGGGGGTAAAACTGTTTTTT.

The V and J genes are TRBV6-5 and TRBJ2-2; D might be TRBD1 (6 bases). Deletions cut 2 bases from V and 3 bases from J, with 7 bases between. This CDR3 contains 14 residues. CDR1 is MNHEY, CDR2 SVGAGI, per germline. CDR3 sequence (DNA): TGTGCCAGCAGTTACAGGGGGTACACCGGGGAGCTGTTTTTT. It translates to CASSYRGYTGELFF.

CDR3 in DNA: TGTGCCAGCAGCGTAACAGGCAGCACAGATACGCAGTATTTT. Amino acid sequence: CASSVTGSTDTQYF. The chain has TRBV9 and TRBJ2-3; D is perhaps TRBD1 (5 bases). The CDR3 contains 14 residues. The V end was cut by 1 base, the J end by 0 bases, with 6 bases between. Germline-derived CDR1 and CDR2 are SGDLS and YYNGEE.

The rearrangement links TRBV5-1 to TRBJ2-5, with TRBD1 matching 7 bases. V was clipped by 1 base and J by 4 bases; unmatched bases: 1. Per the germline V gene, CDR1 is SGHRS and CDR2 is YFSETQ. This CDR3 has 13 residues. This CDR3 reads CASSLTGAETQYF. CDR3 bases: TGCGCCAGCAGCTTGACAGGGGCAGAGACCCAGTACTTC.

Written as DNA, the CDR3 is TGCAGCGTAGGGGGGGTTAGCACAGATACGCAGTATTTT. Translation gives CSVGGVSTDTQYF. The chain recombines TRBV29-1 with TRBJ2-3; maybe TRBD2 (7 bases). Germline CDR1 reads SQVTM; CDR2 reads ANQGSEA. The CDR3 has 13 residues. V dropped 6 bases and J dropped 0 bases, with 10 bases sitting between them.

V is TRBV20-1 and J is TRBJ2-7, with D maybe TRBD1 (6 bases). Deletions cut 5 bases from V and 3 bases from J, with 8 bases between. The CDR3 is 11 amino acids. Germline values: CDR1 DFQATT, CDR2 SNEGSKA (reference sequence). The CDR3 DNA follows: TGCAGTGCTCCAGGGGTCTACGAGCAGTACTTC. Its protein product is CSAPGVYEQYF.

The V gene is TRBV27, the J gene TRBJ1-1; 9 nucleotides align to TRBD1. The CDR3 has 14 residues. CDR1 is MNHEY and CDR2 is SMNVEV in the germline V gene (reference sequence). The J segment lost 8 bases and the V segment lost 5 bases, leaving 9 bases of the junction unmatched. The CDR3 region has the DNA TGTGCCAGCAGTCTAACAGGGGGCTTAAGAGAAGCTTTCTTT. Protein sequence: CASSLTGGLREAFF.

The chain recombines TRBV9 with TRBJ1-2, with 9 bases matching TRBD1. V shed 2 bases, J shed 1 base, and the junction held 6 bases outside the gene matches. CDR3 size: 16 residues. Germline V CDR1 and CDR2: SGDLS, YYNGEE. The CDR3 loop is CASSVGGQGINYGYTF. In nucleotides, the CDR3 is TGTGCCAGCAGCGTTGGAGGACAGGGGATTAACTATGGCTACACCTTC.

The chain is built from TRBV28 and TRBJ1-2, with 7 bases identical to TRBD1. Trimming at V came to 4 bases and at J to 8 bases, leaving 10 bases not matched to a gene. From germline, CDR1 is MDHEN and CDR2 SYDVKM. The CDR3 consists of 14 residues. The CDR3 loop reads CASSSAVTGRGYTF. The CDR3 coding sequence is TGTGCCAGCAGTTCGGCCGTGACAGGGCGCGGCTACACCTTC.

Concerning this clone: At one boundary the junction diverges from the germline segment, which might be a read error. This chain links TRBV5-1 with TRBJ2-1; 8 bases line up with TRBD2. CDR1 and CDR2 (germline): SGHRS, YFSETQ. CDR3 length: 15 amino acids. For the CDR3, the DNA is TGCGCCAGCAGCGGCGGGGGGCTCTCCTACAATGGGCAGTTCTTC. Residues: CASSGGGLSYNGQFF.

The chain combines TRBV15 with TRBJ1-6; D not certain. Trimming stripped 1 base from V and 7 bases from J, with 2 bases between. Germline CDR1 LNHNV, CDR2 YYDKDF (reference sequence). This CDR3 region has 12 residues. The CDR3 here is CATSRANSPLHF. The DNA for the CDR3 is TGTGCCACCAGCAGAGCAAATTCACCCCTCCACTTT. Looking up the rest from reference TRBV15 and TRBJ1-6 gives the full variable domain: DAMVIQNPRYQVTQFGKPVTLSCSQTLNHNVMYWYQQKSSQAPKLLFHYYDKDFNNEADTPDNFQSRRPNTSFCFLDIRSPGLGDTAMYLCATSRANSPLHFGNGTRLTVT.

The J gene is TRBJ1-4, the V gene TRBV7-9; D may be TRBD1 (6 bases). This CDR3 is built from 13 residues. The germline gives CDR1 SEHNR, CDR2 FQNEAQ (reference sequence). V lost 7 bases to trimming and J lost 6 bases, with 12 bases between them. The CDR3 sequence is CASIGTPDEKLFF. The CDR3 DNA reads TGTGCCAGCATCGGGACACCGGATGAAAAACTGTTTTTT.

The chain carries TRBV4-1 and TRBJ2-7; 9 bases are a match to TRBD1. The CDR3 contains 15 residues. Germline loops: CDR1 MGHRA, CDR2 YSYEKL. Germline trimming cut 1 base from V and 4 bases from J; bases unmatched to any gene: 5. Here the CDR3 DNA reads TGCGCCAGCAGCCAAGGGGGACAGGGTGGGTACGAGCAGTACTTC. Translating gives CASSQGGQGGYEQYF.

The chain links TRBV15 to TRBJ2-7; 10 bases map to TRBD1. V trimming: 2 bases; J trimming: 5 bases; junction bases outside the gene matches: 6. The CDR3 is made up of 15 amino acids. In germline, CDR1 is LNHNV, CDR2 YYDKDF (reference sequence). The CDR3 coding sequence is TGTGCCACCAGCAGAAAGGGACAGGGGAGTGACGAGCAGTACTTC. Protein sequence: CATSRKGQGSDEQYF.

The rearrangement uses TRBV28 and TRBJ1-2, with a weak D call TRBD1 (6 bases). CDR1 and CDR2 from the germline V gene are MDHEN and SYDVKM. Trimming cost V 8 bases and J 4 bases, with 11 bases left between them. CDR3 length equals 12 residues. The DNA of the CDR3 is TGTGCCAGCCGGGGGGACACCTATGGCTACACCTTC. Amino acids: CASRGDTYGYTF.

This clone was recorded a few times. The J gene is TRBJ1-3, the V gene TRBV15, with TRBD1 matching 8 bases. The CDR3 consists of 15 residues. Germline V gene sequence: CDR1 LNHNV, CDR2 YYDKDF (reference sequence). V lost 7 bases to trimming and J lost 3 bases; unmatched junction nucleotides: 8. CDR3 residues: CATTTSRGLGNTIYF. CDR3 DNA: TGTGCCACCACCACGTCCAGGGGGCTTGGAAACACCATATATTTT.

The CDR3 DNA reads as TGTGCCAGCAGCTTGGAAGGGGGAGGGTACGAGCAGTACTTC. The encoded protein is CASSLEGGGYEQYF. The chain joins TRBV5-4 to TRBJ2-5; D may be TRBD2 (7 bases). The DNA end is more similar to TRBJ2-7, so the J call may be wrong. CDR1 is SGHNT and CDR2 is YYREEE in the germline V gene (reference sequence). This CDR3 comprises 14 residues.

The chain uses TRBV4-1 and TRBJ2-1; TRBD2 agrees at 13 bases. Trimming at V came to 3 bases and at J to 0 bases, leaving 2 bases not matched to a gene. The germline V gene has CDR1 MGHRA and CDR2 YSYEKL. This CDR3 is built from 17 residues. The CDR3 protein is CASSQGLAGSSYNEQFF. The CDR3 nucleotides read TGCGCCAGCAGCCAGGGACTAGCGGGAAGCTCCTACAATGAGCAGTTCTTC.

The chain employs TRBV19 and TRBJ1-5; D is perhaps TRBD1 (6 bases). The CDR3 extends over 14 amino acids. Germline V gives CDR1 LNHDA, CDR2 SQIVND (reference sequence). With 2 bases removed from V and 4 bases from J, the gap between germline ends came to 9 bases. CDR3 DNA: TGTGCCAGTAGTATACAGGGGAAAAATCAGCCCCAGCATTTT. It encodes CASSIQGKNQPQHF.